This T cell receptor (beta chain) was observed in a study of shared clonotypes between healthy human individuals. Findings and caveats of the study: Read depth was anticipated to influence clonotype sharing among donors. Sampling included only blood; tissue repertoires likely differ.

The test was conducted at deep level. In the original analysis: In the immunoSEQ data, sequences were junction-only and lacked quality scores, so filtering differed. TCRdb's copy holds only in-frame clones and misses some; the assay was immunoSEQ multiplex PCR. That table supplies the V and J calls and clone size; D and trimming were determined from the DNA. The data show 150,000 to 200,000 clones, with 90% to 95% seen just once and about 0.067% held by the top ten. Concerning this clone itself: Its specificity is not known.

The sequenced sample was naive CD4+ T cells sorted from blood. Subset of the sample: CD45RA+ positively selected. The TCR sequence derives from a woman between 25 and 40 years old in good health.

CDR3 in DNA: TGCAGCGTTGAATGGTCAAACTATGGCTACACCTTC. Translated, it gives CSVEWSNYGYTF. V and J are TRBV29-1 and TRBJ1-2; D remains ambiguous. Germline values: CDR1 SQVTM, CDR2 ANQGSEA. The CDR3 has 12 residues. V gave up 2 bases and J gave up 2 bases, with 6 bases separating them. Variable domain in full (rest from reference TRBV29-1 and TRBJ1-2): SAVISQKPSRDICQRGTSLTIQCQVDSQVTMMFWYRQQPGQSLTLIATANQGSEATYESGFVIDKFPISRPNLTFSTLTVSNMSPEDSSIYLCSVEWSNYGYTFGSGTRLTVV.